The 21 T cell receptor beta chains presented below share a single source sample, sequenced in a study of T cell repertoires in cytomegalovirus infection. From the reads, TCRdb called clonotypes with MiXCR, one entry per CDR3 protein. The profile shows about 250,000 distinct CDR3 sequences, 15% to 20% of them singletons. Sequenced input: CD8+ T cells from PBMCs. These receptors were obtained from a human donor in good health (CMV status not recorded). Some clones in this sample may be carry-over from other donors' samples.

This clonotype appeared many times. The chain combines TRBV7-6 with TRBJ1-2; TRBD1 matches 10 bases. CDR1 is SGHVS and CDR2 is FNYEAQ in the germline V gene. The CDR3 is 17 residues long. After removal of 0 bases from V and 3 bases from J, the junction contained 7 bases not matched to a gene. Here the CDR3 reads CASSLAPGTGDYYGYTF. The DNA of the CDR3 is TGTGCCAGCAGCTTAGCTCCCGGGACAGGGGATTACTATGGCTACACCTTC.

This clonotype was recorded at least ten times. The rearrangement joins TRBV28 to TRBJ2-7; possible D gene TRBD2, 6 bases. The CDR3 sequence is 14 residues long. The germline V and J ends were trimmed by 5 bases and 5 bases, with 16 bases remaining between them. The germline CDR1 and CDR2 sequences are MDHEN and SYDVKM. The CDR3 region is CASSAGNTWDEQYF. The DNA for the CDR3 is TGTGCCAGCAGTGCGGGGAACACTTGGGACGAGCAGTACTTC.

A few counts support this clonotype. The chain recombines TRBV7-9 with TRBJ1-2, with TRBD1 matching 7 bases. Germline trimming cut 3 bases from V and 7 bases from J; bases unmatched to any gene: 8. This CDR3 is built from 14 residues. Germline assignment: CDR1 SEHNR and CDR2 FQNEAQ (reference sequence). Here the CDR3 reads CASSFGTASVGYTF. The CDR3 region has the DNA TGTGCCAGCAGCTTCGGGACAGCCTCAGTTGGCTACACCTTC.

This clonotype has a count of ten or more. The V call is TRBV7-2, the J call TRBJ1-5; no firm D call. Per the germline V gene, CDR1 is SGHTA and CDR2 is FQGNSA. V lost 4 bases, J lost 5 bases, and 12 bases lay in between. This CDR3 region has 14 residues. As DNA, the CDR3 is TGTGCCAGCAGCTCAAACCCCAATTATCAGCCCCAGCATTTT. Encoded protein: CASSSNPNYQPQHF.

This clonotype showed up many times. CDR3 in amino acids: CASSDGTGSGTDTQYF. The CDR3 nucleotides are TGTGCCAGCAGTGACGGGACAGGGTCTGGCACAGATACGCAGTATTTT. The chain recombines TRBV6-1 with TRBJ2-3; 9 bases are shared with TRBD1. With V trimmed by 3 bases and J by 1 base, 5 bases remained unmatched. The CDR3 consists of 16 residues. From germline, CDR1 is MNHNS and CDR2 SASEGT.

A note on this clonotype: An end of the junction does not agree with germline; a read error may underlie this. This sequence joins TRBV19 and TRBJ1-1, with unresolved D. Germline V lookup: CDR1 LNHDA, CDR2 SQIVND (reference sequence). There are 16 residues in the CDR3. The CDR3 here is CARSTKAQRMNTEAFF. DNA of the CDR3: TGTGCCAGGAGTACCAAGGCACAGAGAATGAACACTGAAGCTTTCTTT.

The chain couples TRBV28 to TRBJ1-1, with D uncertain. This CDR3 spans 14 amino acids. V was trimmed by 2 bases and J by 0 bases, leaving 7 bases between them. CDR1 is MDHEN and CDR2 is SYDVKM in the germline V gene. In DNA, the CDR3 is TGTGCCAGCAGTTTACTTAGCGTGAACACTGAAGCTTTCTTT. It specifies CASSLLSVNTEAFF.

The chain links TRBV27 to TRBJ2-7, with D perhaps matching TRBD2 (6 bases). V gave up 8 bases and J gave up 7 bases, with 18 bases separating them. Germline lookup yields CDR1 MNHEY and CDR2 SMNVEV (reference sequence). CDR3 size: 13 residues. CDR3 DNA sequence: TGTGCCAGCCGTCCTTGGCCGGAGGGAGAGCAGTACTTC. Protein: CASRPWPEGEQYF.

This clonotype was found a few times. The V call is TRBV12-3 or TRBV12-4, the J call TRBJ1-2, with D possibly matching TRBD1 (5 bases). Trimming left V 6 bases short and J 6 bases short, with 11 bases between. CDR3 length equals 12 residues. The CDR3 spells CASRQEGDGYTF. Here the CDR3 DNA reads TGTGCCAGCAGACAGGAAGGGGATGGCTACACCTTC.

This clonotype was found many times. The J gene is TRBJ1-2, the V gene TRBV7-9, with 7 bases fitting TRBD1. The CDR3 spans 16 residues. V lost 5 bases to trimming and J lost 2 bases; unmatched junction nucleotides: 11. Germline V lookup: CDR1 SEHNR, CDR2 FQNEAQ (reference sequence). The CDR3 DNA sequence: TGTGCCAGCAGCCGAGATGACAGGGTATGGAACTATGGCTACACCTTC. This translates into CASSRDDRVWNYGYTF.

This clonotype was detected a few times. The gene calls are TRBV10-3 and TRBJ2-7; 8 nucleotides align to TRBD1. V was pared by 0 bases and J by 2 bases, with 3 bases of the junction left unmatched. This CDR3 is built from 15 residues. CDR1 ENHRY and CDR2 SYGVKD come from the germline V gene. The CDR3 coding sequence is TGTGCCATCAGTGAGTCGAAGGACAGGGCCTACGAGCAGTACTTC. Translated: CAISESKDRAYEQYF.

This clonotype was counted many times. The chain uses TRBV24-1 and TRBJ2-7; D is undetermined. The V and J ends lost 0 bases and 2 bases respectively, with 10 bases between them. CDR3 length equals 15 residues. Germline-derived CDR1 and CDR2 are KGHDR and SFDVKD. This CDR3 reads CATSDLPQATYEQYF. The CDR3 region has the DNA TGTGCCACCAGTGATTTGCCCCAGGCGACCTACGAGCAGTACTTC.

The sample holds a few counts of this clonotype. This chain connects TRBV5-6 to TRBJ2-1; 8 bases match TRBD2. This CDR3 spans 16 amino acids. Germline V lookup: CDR1 SGHDT, CDR2 YYEEEE. The junction had 3 bases not matched to a gene; V was cut back by 1 base and J by 0 bases. The CDR3 DNA follows: TGTGCCAGCAGCTTGATTAGCGGGGACTCCTACAATGAGCAGTTCTTC. Translated, it gives CASSLISGDSYNEQFF.

Worth noting for this clonotype: This may come from a read error, since a much larger clone is one base off. In DNA, the CDR3 is TGTGCCACCAGCGCCCAGGGATTCCCCGGGGAGCAGTTTTTT. It translates to CATSAQGFPGEQFF. The chain combines TRBV15 with TRBJ2-2; D might be TRBD1 or TRBD2, each matching 5 bases. The germline CDR1 and CDR2 sequences are LNHNV and YYDKDF (reference sequence). The CDR3 sequence is 14 residues long.

The chain recombines TRBV2 with TRBJ2-1; D ambiguous. Germline V gene sequence: CDR1 SNHLY, CDR2 FYNNEI. The CDR3 length is 14 residues. The V and J ends lost 5 bases and 14 bases respectively, with 22 bases between them. CDR3 coding DNA: TGTGCCAGCAGTTTCTTGGGCTCCTCCCTGGTGAAGTTCTTC. This sequence encodes CASSFLGSSLVKFF.

The chain links TRBV6-6 to TRBJ1-1, with no clear D. V dropped 2 bases and J dropped 4 bases, with 8 bases sitting between them. Germline assignment: CDR1 MNHNY and CDR2 SVGAGI (reference sequence). CDR3 length: 13 amino acids. DNA of the CDR3: TGTGCCAGCAGTTACCTCCTAGGCACTGAAGCTTTCTTT. Residues: CASSYLLGTEAFF.

This clonotype was picked up many times. The gene calls are TRBV7-2 and TRBJ2-7; D may be TRBD2 (6 bases). Deletions cut 1 base from V and 4 bases from J, with 14 bases between. The CDR3 covers 15 residues. Germline CDR1 reads SGHTA; CDR2 reads FQGNSA. The CDR3 here is CASSLGGGAVYEQYF. CDR3 nucleotides: TGTGCCAGCAGCTTAGGGGGCGGGGCCGTATACGAGCAGTACTTC.

This clonotype has just a few counts. V gene TRBV6-5 combines with J gene TRBJ2-2, with D unclear. The germline gives CDR1 MNHEY, CDR2 SVGAGI. The CDR3 extends over 12 amino acids. CDR3 sequence: CATGSPTGELFF. The CDR3 DNA follows: TGTGCTACCGGCAGCCCCACCGGGGAGCTGTTTTTT.

A few counts support this clonotype. The V call is TRBV6-5, the J call TRBJ1-2, with 7 nucleotides matching TRBD1. In germline, CDR1 is MNHEY, CDR2 SVGAGI. The CDR3 consists of 17 residues. The J segment lost 0 bases and the V segment lost 7 bases, leaving 14 bases of the junction unmatched. The CDR3 bases are TGTGCCAGCACTGCCTTCGGAGGGACAGCCTCTAACTATGGCTACACCTTC. This translates into CASTAFGGTASNYGYTF.

The chain couples TRBV28 to TRBJ2-7; 11 bases fit TRBD2. Trimming at V came to 5 bases and at J to 4 bases, leaving 31 bases not matched to a gene. CDR3 length: 23 residues. Germline CDR1 MDHEN, CDR2 SYDVKM. CDR3 protein: CASSLPGQSFSPGLAAGLYEQYF. CDR3 sequence (DNA): TGTGCCAGCAGTCTCCCGGGACAGAGTTTCTCACCGGGACTAGCGGCAGGACTTTACGAGCAGTACTTC. Supplemented by reference TRBV28 and TRBJ2-7, the full variable domain reads DVKVTQSSRYLVKRTGEKVFLECVQDMDHENMFWYRQDPGLGLRLIYFSYDVKMKEKGDIPEGYSVSREKKERFSLILESASTNQTSMYLCASSLPGQSFSPGLAAGLYEQYFGPGTRLTVT.

DNA of the CDR3: TGTGCCAGCAGCTTGGGGACTAGTTACTACGAGCAGTACTTC. Its protein is CASSLGTSYYEQYF. This rearrangement joins TRBV5-6 to TRBJ2-7; 7 nucleotides align to TRBD2. CDR3 length equals 14 residues. V lost 0 bases, J lost 3 bases, and 3 bases stayed unmatched. Per the germline V gene, CDR1 is SGHDT and CDR2 is YYEEEE. The full variable domain, in which reference TRBV5-6 and TRBJ2-7 provide the parts outside the CDR3, is DAGVTQSPTHLIKTRGQQVTLRCSPKSGHDTVSWYQQALGQGPQFIFQYYEEEERQRGNFPDRFSGHQFPNYSSELNVNALLLGDSALYLCASSLGTSYYEQYFGPGTRLTVT.